This TCR beta chain was documented in a study of T cells after yellow fever vaccination. Study-wide results and limits: FACS-sorted repertoires could harbor abundant contaminating bulk-population clonotypes.

Comment on this clonotype: The antigen is not known.

TCRdb reprocessed the 5' RACE reads with MiXCR, giving one entry per CDR3 protein. The sample consists of 250,000 to 300,000 distinct CDR3 sequences, roughly 4.8% of them appearing once. CDR1 is MDHEN and CDR2 is SYDVKM in the germline V gene. The junction had 6 bases not matched to a gene; V was cut back by 3 bases and J by 5 bases. The CDR3 has 14 residues. The chain links TRBV28 to TRBJ2-5; 7 bases match TRBD2. This sequence was found in a young man who received the YFV17D yellow fever vaccine. Material: CD4+ T cells sorted from PBMCs, obtained on the day of the yellow fever booster vaccination. For the CDR3, the DNA is TGTGCCAGCAGTTTGATCCAGGGAGGGGAGACCCAGTACTTC. Protein product: CASSLIQGGETQYF.